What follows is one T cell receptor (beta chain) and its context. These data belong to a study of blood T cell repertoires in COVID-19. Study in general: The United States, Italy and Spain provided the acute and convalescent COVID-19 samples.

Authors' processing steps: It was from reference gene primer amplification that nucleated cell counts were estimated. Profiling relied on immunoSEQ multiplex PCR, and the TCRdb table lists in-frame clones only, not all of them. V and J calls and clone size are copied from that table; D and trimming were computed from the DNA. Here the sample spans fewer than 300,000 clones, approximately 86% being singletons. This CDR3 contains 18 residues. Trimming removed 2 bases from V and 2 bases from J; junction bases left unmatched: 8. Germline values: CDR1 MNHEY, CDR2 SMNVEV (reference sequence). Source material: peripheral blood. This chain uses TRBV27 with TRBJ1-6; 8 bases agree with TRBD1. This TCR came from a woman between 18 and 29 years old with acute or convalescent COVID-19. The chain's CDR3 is CASSLDPGGQAYNSPLHF. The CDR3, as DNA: TGTGCCAGCAGTTTAGACCCCGGGGGACAGGCCTATAATTCACCCCTCCACTTT.